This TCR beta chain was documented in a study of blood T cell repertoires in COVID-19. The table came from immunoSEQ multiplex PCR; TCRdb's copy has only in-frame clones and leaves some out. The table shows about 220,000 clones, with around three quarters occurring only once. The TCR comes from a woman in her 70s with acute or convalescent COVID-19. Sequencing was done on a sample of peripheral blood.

CDR3 sequence reads: CASSLGMDTQYF. The CDR3 DNA is TGTGCCAGCAGCTTAGGTATGGATACGCAGTATTTT. This chain uses TRBV7-2 with TRBJ2-3; unclear D gene. Germline CDR1 reads SGHTA; CDR2 reads FQGNSA. Trimming took 1 base from V and 6 from J, leaving 5 bases between them. The CDR3 extends over 12 amino acids.